This T cell receptor (beta chain) derives from a study of cytomegalovirus exposure and HLA in healthy donors. J gave up 8 bases and V 4 bases, and 10 bases lay outside the gene matches. This CDR3 is 14 amino acids long. Germline-derived CDR1 and CDR2 are KGHSH and LQKENI. The PCR contained 60 Vbeta and 13 Jbeta primers. Profiling relied on immunoSEQ multiplex PCR, and the TCRdb table lists in-frame clones only, not all of them. Of roughly 140,000 clones in the sample, around 60% were seen once. Those who donated were healthy bone marrow donors. The rearrangement joins TRBV18 to TRBJ1-2; TRBD1 matches at 7 bases. The receptor's source is an older woman in good health and CMV-seropositive. The sequenced material came from PBMCs. The CDR3 bases are TGTGCCAGCTCACTCGTGACAGGGTCCGGAGGCTACACCTTC. Amino acid sequence: CASSLVTGSGGYTF.